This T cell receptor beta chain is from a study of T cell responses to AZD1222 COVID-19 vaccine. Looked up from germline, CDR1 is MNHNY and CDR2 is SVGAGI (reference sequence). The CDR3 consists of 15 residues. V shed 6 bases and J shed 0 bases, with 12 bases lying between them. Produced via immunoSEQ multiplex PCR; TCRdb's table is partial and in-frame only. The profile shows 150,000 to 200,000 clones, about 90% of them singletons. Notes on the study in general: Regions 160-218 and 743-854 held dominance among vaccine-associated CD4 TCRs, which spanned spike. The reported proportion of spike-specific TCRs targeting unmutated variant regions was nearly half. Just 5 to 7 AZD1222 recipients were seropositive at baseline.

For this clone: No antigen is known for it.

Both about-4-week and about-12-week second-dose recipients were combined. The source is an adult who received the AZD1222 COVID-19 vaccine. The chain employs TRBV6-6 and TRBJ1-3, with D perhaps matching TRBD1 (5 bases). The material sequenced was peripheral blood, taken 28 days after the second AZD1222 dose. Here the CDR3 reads CASREVTASGNTIYF. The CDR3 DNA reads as TGTGCCAGCAGAGAAGTGACAGCCTCTGGAAACACCATATATTTT.